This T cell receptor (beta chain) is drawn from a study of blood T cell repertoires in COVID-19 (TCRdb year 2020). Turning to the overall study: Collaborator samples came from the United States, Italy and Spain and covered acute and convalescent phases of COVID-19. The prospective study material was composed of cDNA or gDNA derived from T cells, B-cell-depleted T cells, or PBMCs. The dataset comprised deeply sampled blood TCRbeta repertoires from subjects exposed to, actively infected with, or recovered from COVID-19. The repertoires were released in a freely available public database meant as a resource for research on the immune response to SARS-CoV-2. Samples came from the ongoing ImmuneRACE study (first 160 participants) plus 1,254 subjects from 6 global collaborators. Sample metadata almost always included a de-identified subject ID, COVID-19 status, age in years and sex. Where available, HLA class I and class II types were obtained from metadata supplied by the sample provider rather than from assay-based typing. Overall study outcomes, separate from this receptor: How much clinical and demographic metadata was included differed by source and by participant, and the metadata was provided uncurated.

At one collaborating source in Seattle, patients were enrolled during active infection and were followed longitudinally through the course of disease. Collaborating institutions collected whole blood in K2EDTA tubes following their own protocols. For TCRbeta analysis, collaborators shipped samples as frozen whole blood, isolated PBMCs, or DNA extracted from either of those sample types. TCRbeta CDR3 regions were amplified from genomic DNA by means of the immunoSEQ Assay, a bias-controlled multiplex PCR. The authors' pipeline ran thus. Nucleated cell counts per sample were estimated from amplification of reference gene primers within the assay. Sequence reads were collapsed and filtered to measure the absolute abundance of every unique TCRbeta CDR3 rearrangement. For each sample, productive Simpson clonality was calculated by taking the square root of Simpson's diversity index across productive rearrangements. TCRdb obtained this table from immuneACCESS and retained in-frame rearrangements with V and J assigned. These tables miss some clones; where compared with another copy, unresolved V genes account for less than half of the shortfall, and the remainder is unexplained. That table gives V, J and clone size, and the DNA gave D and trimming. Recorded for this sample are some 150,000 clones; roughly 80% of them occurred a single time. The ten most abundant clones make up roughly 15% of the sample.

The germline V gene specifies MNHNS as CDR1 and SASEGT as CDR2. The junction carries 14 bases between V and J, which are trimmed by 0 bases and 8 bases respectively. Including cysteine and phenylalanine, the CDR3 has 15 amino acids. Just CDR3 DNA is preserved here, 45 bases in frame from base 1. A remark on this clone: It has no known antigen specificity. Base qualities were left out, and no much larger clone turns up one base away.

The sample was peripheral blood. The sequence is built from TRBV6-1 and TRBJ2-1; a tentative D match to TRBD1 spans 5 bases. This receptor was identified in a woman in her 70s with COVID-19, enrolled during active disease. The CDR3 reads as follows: CASSEAGQGGDEQFF. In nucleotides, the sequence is TGTGCCAGCAGTGAAGCAGGCCAGGGTGGCGATGAGCAGTTCTTC.